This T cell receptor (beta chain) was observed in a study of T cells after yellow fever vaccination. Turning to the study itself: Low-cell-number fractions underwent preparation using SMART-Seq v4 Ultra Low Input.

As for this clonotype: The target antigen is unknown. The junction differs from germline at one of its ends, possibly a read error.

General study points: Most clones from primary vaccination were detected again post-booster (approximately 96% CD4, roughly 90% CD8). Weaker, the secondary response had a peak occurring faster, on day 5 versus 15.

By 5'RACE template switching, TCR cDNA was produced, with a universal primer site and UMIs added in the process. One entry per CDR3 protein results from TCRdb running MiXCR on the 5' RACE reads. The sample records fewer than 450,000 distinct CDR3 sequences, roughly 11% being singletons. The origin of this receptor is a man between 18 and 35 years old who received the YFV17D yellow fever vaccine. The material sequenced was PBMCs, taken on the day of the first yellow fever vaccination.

This chain's CDR3 is CASSQLTGVSSEQYF. DNA for the CDR3: TGTGCCAGCAGCCAACTGACAGGGGTCTCCTCCGAGCAGTACTTC. The gene calls are TRBV3-1 and TRBJ2-7, with 8 bases that match TRBD1. The CDR3 has 15 residues. Germline CDR1 is LGHDT and CDR2 is YNNKEL (reference sequence).